The 15 T cell receptor beta chains listed next were all sequenced from one sample in a study of cytomegalovirus exposure and HLA in healthy donors. Amplification used 60 Vbeta primers and 13 Jbeta primers. The method was immunoSEQ multiplex PCR; TCRdb's version includes in-frame clones alone and lacks a portion of them. This sample carries some 190,000 clones, roughly 77% of them seen once, and the ten largest clones take roughly 1.4%. The specimen was PBMCs. The receptors were gathered from a woman aged 45-65 years in good health and CMV-seronegative.

The V gene is TRBV5-8, the J gene TRBJ1-5; a weak D match, TRBD1 (6 bases). The CDR3 covers 13 residues. Looked up from germline, CDR1 is SGHTS and CDR2 is YDEGEE. Between the trimmed V and J ends, which lost 2 bases and 7 bases, there was a span of 10 bases. The CDR3 protein is CASSFQGGQPQHF. CDR3 bases: TGTGCCAGCAGCTTCCAAGGGGGACAGCCCCAGCATTTT. Together with reference TRBV5-8 and TRBJ1-5, the CDR3 gives the full variable domain: EAGVTQSPTHLIKTRGQQATLRCSPISGHTSVYWYQQALGLGLQFLLWYDEGEERNRGNFPPRFSGRQFPNYSSELNVNALELEDSALYLCASSFQGGQPQHFGDGTRLSIL.

V is TRBV7-6 and J is TRBJ2-5; a weak D match, TRBD1 (6 bases). The assigned J gene may be wrong: the sequence end matches TRBJ2-7 better. Germline CDR1 is SGHVS and CDR2 is FNYEAQ. The CDR3 is 14 residues long. As DNA, the CDR3 is TGTGCCAGCAGCTTAGCGGACAGCTCCTACGAGCAGTACTTC. Encoded protein: CASSLADSSYEQYF.

The CDR3 sequence is CASSSSGTEAFF. The DNA for the CDR3 is TGTGCCAGCAGCTCTTCCGGGACTGAAGCTTTCTTT. The chain carries TRBV7-9 and TRBJ1-1, with D unresolved. The CDR3 length is 12 residues. Trimming pared 4 bases from V and 5 bases from J, leaving 8 bases between. CDR1 is SEHNR, CDR2 FQNEAQ, per germline (reference sequence).

This chain uses TRBV2 with TRBJ2-5; 9 bases agree with TRBD2. Germline-derived CDR1 and CDR2 are SNHLY and FYNNEI. The CDR3 contains 14 residues. Trimming removed 9 bases from V and 1 base from J; junction bases left unmatched: 6. Here the CDR3 DNA reads TGTGCCAGTCGACTAGCGGAGACCCAAGAGACCCAGTACTTC. Its translation: CASRLAETQETQYF.

The V call is TRBV7-2, the J call TRBJ2-6; no definite D call. This CDR3 region has 17 residues. Per the germline V gene, CDR1 is SGHTA and CDR2 is FQGNSA. V was pared by 0 bases and J by 2 bases, with 11 bases between. The CDR3 here is CASSLAIIQAGANVLTF. CDR3 DNA sequence: TGTGCCAGCAGCTTAGCGATTATCCAGGCTGGGGCCAACGTCCTGACTTTC.

The rearrangement uses TRBV7-2 and TRBJ2-1, with 10 bases lining up with TRBD2. The CDR3 covers 16 residues. Trimming took 6 bases from V and 1 from J; bases not matched to a gene: 6. Germline V gene sequence: CDR1 SGHTA, CDR2 FQGNSA. CDR3 in DNA: TGTGCCAGCAGTTTACTAGCGGGGTCGTCCTACAATGAGCAGTTCTTC. Its protein product is CASSLLAGSSYNEQFF.

This clone was observed a few times. The gene calls are TRBV5-1 and TRBJ2-2; tentative D call: TRBD1 (5 bases). Trimming stripped 0 bases from V and 6 bases from J, with 18 bases between. Germline assignment: CDR1 SGHRS and CDR2 YFSETQ. The CDR3 loop spans 17 amino acids. This CDR3 reads CASSLVPPSVRAGELFF. The CDR3 DNA sequence: TGCGCCAGCAGCTTGGTCCCGCCGTCGGTCAGGGCCGGGGAGCTGTTTTTT.

This clone appeared many times. J is TRBJ1-2 and V is TRBV19; 9 bases align to TRBD1. This CDR3 contains 14 residues. Germline values: CDR1 LNHDA, CDR2 SQIVND (reference sequence). With V trimmed by 5 bases and J by 5 bases, 6 bases remained unmatched. The CDR3 DNA sequence: TGTGCCAGTAGTTTCGGACAGGGGTTGTATGGCTACACCTTC. It is translated as CASSFGQGLYGYTF.

The rearrangement links TRBV7-2 to TRBJ1-1; D remains unclear. With 5 bases removed from V and 0 bases from J, the gap between germline ends came to 7 bases. Germline CDR1 is SGHTA and CDR2 is FQGNSA. The CDR3 sequence is 13 residues long. The CDR3 sequence is CASSPRMNTEAFF. CDR3 nucleotides: TGTGCCAGCAGCCCCCGTATGAACACTGAAGCTTTCTTT.

V and J are TRBV5-6 and TRBJ2-3; 9 bases are shared with TRBD2. CDR1 and CDR2 from the germline V gene are SGHDT and YYEEEE. CDR3 size: 14 residues. The J segment lost 10 bases and the V segment lost 1 base, leaving 7 bases of the junction unmatched. The CDR3 bases are TGTGCCAGCAGCTTGTCGGCTAGCGGGGCCCCGCAGTATTTT. This sequence encodes CASSLSASGAPQYF. Complete variable domain (other parts from reference TRBV5-6 and TRBJ2-3): DAGVTQSPTHLIKTRGQQVTLRCSPKSGHDTVSWYQQALGQGPQFIFQYYEEEERQRGNFPDRFSGHQFPNYSSELNVNALLLGDSALYLCASSLSASGAPQYFGPGTRLTVL.

CDR3: CASSLGDLRRLFF. The CDR3 DNA is TGTGCCAGCAGCTTAGGTGATCTGCGTAGACTGTTTTTT. The gene calls are TRBV7-2 and TRBJ1-4; D is undetermined. CDR1 is SGHTA, CDR2 FQGNSA, per germline. Trimming cost V 1 base and J 13 bases, with 13 bases left between them. CDR3 length: 13 residues.

The gene calls are TRBV6-1 and TRBJ2-2; D may be TRBD2 (6 bases). The V gene lost 5 bases and the J gene lost 8 bases, with 18 bases spanning the gap. The CDR3 is 15 amino acids. Germline V gene lookup returns CDR1 MNHNS and CDR2 SASEGT. This CDR3 reads CASSSGGPIMGELFF. DNA of the CDR3: TGTGCCAGCAGTTCCGGGGGTCCAATTATGGGGGAGCTGTTTTTT.

The V gene is TRBV27, the J gene TRBJ2-1, with unresolved D. Germline loops: CDR1 MNHEY, CDR2 SMNVEV (reference sequence). This CDR3 spans 12 amino acids. Trimming stripped 5 bases from V and 5 bases from J, with 7 bases between. CDR3 region: CASSLRDNEQFF. For the CDR3, the DNA is TGTGCCAGCAGTCTCCGGGACAATGAGCAGTTCTTC.

The chain employs TRBV2 and TRBJ2-7; no reliable D call. This CDR3 is built from 12 residues. Trimming removed 2 bases from V and 4 bases from J, with 6 bases in between. Germline CDR1 is SNHLY and CDR2 is FYNNEI. This CDR3 is CASSELSYEQYF. As DNA, the CDR3 is TGTGCCAGCAGTGAACTGAGTTACGAGCAGTACTTC.

The V call is TRBV6-6, the J call TRBJ2-1; TRBD2 matches 7 bases. With 0 bases clipped from V and 10 bases from J, the junction kept 6 bases outside the gene matches. Germline assignment: CDR1 MNHNY and CDR2 SVGAGI (reference sequence). The CDR3 covers 14 residues. CDR3 sequence: CASSYSSSGWEQFF. In DNA form, the CDR3 reads TGTGCCAGCAGTTACTCGTCTAGCGGATGGGAGCAGTTCTTC.